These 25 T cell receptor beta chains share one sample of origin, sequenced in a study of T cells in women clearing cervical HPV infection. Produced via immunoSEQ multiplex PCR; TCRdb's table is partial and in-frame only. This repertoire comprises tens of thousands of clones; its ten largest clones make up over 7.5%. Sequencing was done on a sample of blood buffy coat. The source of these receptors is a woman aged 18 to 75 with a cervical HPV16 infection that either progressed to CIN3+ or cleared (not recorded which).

The CDR3 loop is CSVTTGGSETQYF. CDR3 DNA, as far as it was read: TGCAGCGTTACCACAGGGGGGAGTGAGACC. The genes are TRBV29-1 and TRBJ2-5; 8 positions match TRBD1. The CDR3 end falls 3 residues outside the read, so it is completed with the germline J gene. The CDR3 runs to 13 residues. Trimming took 5 bases from V and 5 from J; bases not matched to a gene: 7. Germline V gives CDR1 SQVTM, CDR2 ANQGSEA.

The CDR3 DNA, read in part, is TGTGCCAGCAGGGGGACAGGGGTGGGTTACGAG. Translated: CASRGTGVGYE. The entire CDR3 sequence reads CASRGTGVGYEQYF. This chain connects TRBV2 to TRBJ2-7, with 10 bases aligning to TRBD1. The read halts 3 residues ahead of the CDR3 end, with the missing end drawn from the germline J gene. CDR3 length equals 14 residues. CDR1 is SNHLY and CDR2 is FYNNEI in the germline V gene. V lost 6 bases, J lost 4 bases, and 6 bases stayed unmatched.

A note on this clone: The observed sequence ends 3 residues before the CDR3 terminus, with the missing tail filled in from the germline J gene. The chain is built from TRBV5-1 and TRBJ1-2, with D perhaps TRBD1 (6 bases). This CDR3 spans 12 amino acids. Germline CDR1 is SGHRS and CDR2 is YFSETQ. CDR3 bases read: TGCGCCAGCAGCCCAGGGGAAGGGGGC. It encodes CASSPGEGG. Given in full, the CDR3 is CASSPGEGGYTF. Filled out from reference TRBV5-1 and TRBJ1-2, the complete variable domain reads KAGVTQTPRYLIKTRGQQVTLSCSPISGHRSVSWYQQTPGQGLQFLFEYFSETQRNKGNFPGRFSGRQFSNSRSEMNVSTLELGDSALYLCASSPGEGGYTFGSGTRLTVV.

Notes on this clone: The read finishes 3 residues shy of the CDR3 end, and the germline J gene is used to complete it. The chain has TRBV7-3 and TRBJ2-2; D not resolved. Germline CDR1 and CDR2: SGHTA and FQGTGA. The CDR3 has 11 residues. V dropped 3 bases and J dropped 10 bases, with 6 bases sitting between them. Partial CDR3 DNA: TGTGCCAGCAGCTTGGCCGTGGAG. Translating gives CASSLAVE. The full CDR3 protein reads CASSLAVELFF.

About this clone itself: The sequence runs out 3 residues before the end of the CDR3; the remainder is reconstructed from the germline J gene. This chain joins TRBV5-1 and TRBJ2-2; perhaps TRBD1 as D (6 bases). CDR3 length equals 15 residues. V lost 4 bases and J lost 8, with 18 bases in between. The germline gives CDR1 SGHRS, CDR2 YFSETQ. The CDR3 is CASSPGTPTVGELFF. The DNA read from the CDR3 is TGCGCCAGCAGCCCCGGGACACCCACGGTGGGGGAG.

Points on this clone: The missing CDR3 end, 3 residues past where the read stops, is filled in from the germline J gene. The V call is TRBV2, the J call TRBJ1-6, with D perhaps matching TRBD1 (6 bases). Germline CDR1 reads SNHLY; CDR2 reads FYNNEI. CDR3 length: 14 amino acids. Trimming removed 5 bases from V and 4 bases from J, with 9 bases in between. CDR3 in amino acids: CASSTGQYNSPLHF. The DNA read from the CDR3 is TGTGCCAGCAGTACCGGACAGTATAATTCACCC.

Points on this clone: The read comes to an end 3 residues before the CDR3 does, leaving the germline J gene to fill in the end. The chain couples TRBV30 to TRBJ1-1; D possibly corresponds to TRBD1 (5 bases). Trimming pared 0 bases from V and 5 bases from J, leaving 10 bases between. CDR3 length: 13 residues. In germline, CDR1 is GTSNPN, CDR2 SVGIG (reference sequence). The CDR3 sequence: CAWSVPGRTEAFF. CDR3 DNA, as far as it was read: TGTGCCTGGAGTGTACCAGGGAGGACTGAA.

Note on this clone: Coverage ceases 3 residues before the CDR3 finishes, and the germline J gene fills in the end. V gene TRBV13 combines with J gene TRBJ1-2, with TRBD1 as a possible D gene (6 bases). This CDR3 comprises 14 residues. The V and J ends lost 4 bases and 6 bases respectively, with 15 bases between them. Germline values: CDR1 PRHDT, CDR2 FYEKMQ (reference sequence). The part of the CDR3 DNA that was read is TGTGCCAGCAGCTCTGTGGGGGGGCGTAATGGC. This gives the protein CASSSVGGRNG. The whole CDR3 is CASSSVGGRNGYTF.

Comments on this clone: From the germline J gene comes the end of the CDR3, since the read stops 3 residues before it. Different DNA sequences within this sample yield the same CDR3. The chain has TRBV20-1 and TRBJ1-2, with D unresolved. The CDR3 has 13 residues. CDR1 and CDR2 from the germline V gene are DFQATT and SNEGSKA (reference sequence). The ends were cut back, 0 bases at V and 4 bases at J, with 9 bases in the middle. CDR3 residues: CSAREGAGYGYTF. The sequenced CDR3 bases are TGCAGTGCTAGAGAGGGAGCGGGCTATGGC.

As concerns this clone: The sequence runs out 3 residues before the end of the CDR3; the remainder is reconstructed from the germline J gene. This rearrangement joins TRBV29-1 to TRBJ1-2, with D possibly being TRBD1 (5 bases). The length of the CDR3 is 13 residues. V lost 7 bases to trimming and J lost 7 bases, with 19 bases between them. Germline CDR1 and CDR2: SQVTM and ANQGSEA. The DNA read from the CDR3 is TGCAGCGGGAGGAGAAATAGGGGCTGTGGC. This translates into CSGRRNRGCG. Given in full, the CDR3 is CSGRRNRGCGYTF.

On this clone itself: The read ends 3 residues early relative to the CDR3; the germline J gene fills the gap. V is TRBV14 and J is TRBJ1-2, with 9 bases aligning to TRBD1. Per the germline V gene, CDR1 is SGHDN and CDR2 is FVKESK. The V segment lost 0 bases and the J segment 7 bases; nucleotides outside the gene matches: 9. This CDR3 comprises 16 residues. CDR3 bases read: TGTGCCAGCAGCCAAGATCTCGACAGGGGGGCCATTGGC. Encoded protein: CASSQDLDRGAIG. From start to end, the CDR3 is CASSQDLDRGAIGYTF.

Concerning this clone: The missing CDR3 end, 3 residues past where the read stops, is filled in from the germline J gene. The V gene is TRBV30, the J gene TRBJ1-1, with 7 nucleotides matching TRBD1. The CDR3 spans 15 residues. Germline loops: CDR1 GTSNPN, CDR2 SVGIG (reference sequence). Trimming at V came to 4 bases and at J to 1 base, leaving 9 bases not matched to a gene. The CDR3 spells CAWKDFGTANTEAFF. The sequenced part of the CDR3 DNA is TGTGCCTGGAAAGACTTCGGGACAGCGAACACTGAA. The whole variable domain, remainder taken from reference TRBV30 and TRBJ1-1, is SQTIHQWPATLVQPVGSPLSLECTVEGTSNPNLYWYRQAAGRGLQLLFYSVGIGQISSEVPQNLSASRPQDRQFILSSKKLLLSDSGFYLCAWKDFGTANTEAFFGQGTRLTVV.

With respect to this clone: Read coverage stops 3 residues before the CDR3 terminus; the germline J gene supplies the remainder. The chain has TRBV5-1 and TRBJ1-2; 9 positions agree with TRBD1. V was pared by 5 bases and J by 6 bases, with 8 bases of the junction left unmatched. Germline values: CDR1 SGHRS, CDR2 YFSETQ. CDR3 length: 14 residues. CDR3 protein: CASRQQGAANGYTF. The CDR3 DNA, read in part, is TGCGCCAGCAGACAACAGGGGGCAGCGAATGGC. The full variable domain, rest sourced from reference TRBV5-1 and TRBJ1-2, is KAGVTQTPRYLIKTRGQQVTLSCSPISGHRSVSWYQQTPGQGLQFLFEYFSETQRNKGNFPGRFSGRQFSNSRSEMNVSTLELGDSALYLCASRQQGAANGYTFGSGTRLTVV.

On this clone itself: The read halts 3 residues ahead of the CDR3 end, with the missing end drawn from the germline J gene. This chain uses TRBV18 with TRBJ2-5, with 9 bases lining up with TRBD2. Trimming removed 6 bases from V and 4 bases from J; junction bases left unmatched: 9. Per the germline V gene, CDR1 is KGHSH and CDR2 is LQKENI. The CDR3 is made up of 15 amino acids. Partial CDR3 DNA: TGTGCCAGCTCGCGTAGCGGGGGCCCCACAGAGACC. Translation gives CASSRSGGPTET. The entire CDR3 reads CASSRSGGPTETQYF.

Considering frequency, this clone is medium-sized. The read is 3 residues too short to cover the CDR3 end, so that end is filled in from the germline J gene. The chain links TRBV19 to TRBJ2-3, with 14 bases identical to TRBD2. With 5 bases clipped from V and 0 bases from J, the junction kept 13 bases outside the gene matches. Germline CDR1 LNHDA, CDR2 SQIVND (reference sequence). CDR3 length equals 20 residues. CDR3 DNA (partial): TGTGCCAGTAGTTCCGGACTAGCGGGGGGCCCCTTCGACAGCACAGATACG. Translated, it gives CASSSGLAGGPFDSTDT. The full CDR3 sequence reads CASSSGLAGGPFDSTDTQYF.

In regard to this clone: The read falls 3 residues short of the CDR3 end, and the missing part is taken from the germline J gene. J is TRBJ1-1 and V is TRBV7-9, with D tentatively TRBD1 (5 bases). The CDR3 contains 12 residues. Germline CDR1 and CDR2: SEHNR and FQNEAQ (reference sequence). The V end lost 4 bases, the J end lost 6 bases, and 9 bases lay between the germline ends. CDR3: CASSSRQPEAFF. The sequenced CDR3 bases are TGTGCCAGCAGCTCCCGACAGCCTGAA.

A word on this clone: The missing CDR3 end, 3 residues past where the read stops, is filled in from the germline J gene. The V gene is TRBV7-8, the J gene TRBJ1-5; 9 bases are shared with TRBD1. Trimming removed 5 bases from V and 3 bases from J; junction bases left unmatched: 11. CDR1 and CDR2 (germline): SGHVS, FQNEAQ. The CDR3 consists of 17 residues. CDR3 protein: CASSAVRDRDINQPQHF. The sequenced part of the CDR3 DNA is TGTGCCAGCAGCGCAGTCCGGGACAGGGATATCAATCAGCCC.

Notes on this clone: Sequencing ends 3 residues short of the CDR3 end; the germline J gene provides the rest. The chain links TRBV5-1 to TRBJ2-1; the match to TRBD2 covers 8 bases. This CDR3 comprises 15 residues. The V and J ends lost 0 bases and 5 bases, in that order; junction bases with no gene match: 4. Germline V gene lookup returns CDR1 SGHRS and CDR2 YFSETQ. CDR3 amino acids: CASSLGLALDNEQFF. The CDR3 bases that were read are TGCGCCAGCAGCTTGGGACTAGCGCTTGACAATGAG.

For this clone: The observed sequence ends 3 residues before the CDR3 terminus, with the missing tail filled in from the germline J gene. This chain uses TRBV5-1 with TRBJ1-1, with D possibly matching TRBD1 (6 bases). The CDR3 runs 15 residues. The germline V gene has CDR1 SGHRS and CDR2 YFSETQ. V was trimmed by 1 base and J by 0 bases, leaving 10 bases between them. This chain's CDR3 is CASSLIDRMNTEAFF. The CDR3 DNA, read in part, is TGCGCCAGCAGCTTGATAGACAGGATGAACACTGAA. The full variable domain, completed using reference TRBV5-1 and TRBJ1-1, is KAGVTQTPRYLIKTRGQQVTLSCSPISGHRSVSWYQQTPGQGLQFLFEYFSETQRNKGNFPGRFSGRQFSNSRSEMNVSTLELGDSALYLCASSLIDRMNTEAFFGQGTRLTVV.

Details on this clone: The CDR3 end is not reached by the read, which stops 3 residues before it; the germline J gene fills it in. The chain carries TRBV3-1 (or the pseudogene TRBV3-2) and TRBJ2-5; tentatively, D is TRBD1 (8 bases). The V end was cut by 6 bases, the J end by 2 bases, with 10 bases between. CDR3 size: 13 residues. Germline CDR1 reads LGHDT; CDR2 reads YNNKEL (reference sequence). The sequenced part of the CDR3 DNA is TGTGCCAGCAGACAGGGGGGGCAAGAGACC. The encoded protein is CASRQGGQET. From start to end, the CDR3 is CASRQGGQETQYF.

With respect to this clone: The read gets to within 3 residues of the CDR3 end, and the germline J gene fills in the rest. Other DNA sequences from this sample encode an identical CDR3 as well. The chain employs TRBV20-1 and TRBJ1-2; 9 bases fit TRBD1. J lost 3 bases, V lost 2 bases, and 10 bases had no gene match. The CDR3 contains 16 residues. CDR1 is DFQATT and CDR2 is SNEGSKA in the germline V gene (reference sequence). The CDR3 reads CSARPGTGSGDYGYTF. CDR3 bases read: TGCAGTGCTAGACCAGGGACAGGGTCGGGTGACTATGGC.

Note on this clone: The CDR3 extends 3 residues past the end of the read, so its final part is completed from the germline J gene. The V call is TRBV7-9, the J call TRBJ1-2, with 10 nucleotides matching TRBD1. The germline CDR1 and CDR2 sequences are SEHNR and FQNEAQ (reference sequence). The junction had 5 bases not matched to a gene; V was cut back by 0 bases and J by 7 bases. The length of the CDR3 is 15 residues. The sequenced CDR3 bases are TGTGCCAGCAGCTTAGCCCCGGGACAGGGGAGTGGC. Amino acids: CASSLAPGQGSG. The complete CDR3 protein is CASSLAPGQGSGYTF.

This CDR3 reads CSAGGTGTLEQFF. The sequenced part of the CDR3 DNA is TGCAGTGCCGGGGGGACAGGGACCCTTGAG. This chain links TRBV20-1 with TRBJ2-1; the match to TRBD1 covers 9 bases. The read halts 3 residues ahead of the CDR3 end, with the missing end drawn from the germline J gene. The CDR3 covers 13 residues. CDR1 and CDR2 from the germline V gene are DFQATT and SNEGSKA (reference sequence). V shed 6 bases and J 9 bases; nucleotides not matched to a gene: 9.

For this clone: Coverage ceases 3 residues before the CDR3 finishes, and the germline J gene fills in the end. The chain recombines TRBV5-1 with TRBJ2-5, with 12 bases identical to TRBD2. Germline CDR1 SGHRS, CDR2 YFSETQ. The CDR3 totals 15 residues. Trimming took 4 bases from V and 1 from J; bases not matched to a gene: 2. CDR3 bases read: TGCGCCAGCAGCCGACTAGCGGGGGCCCAAGAGACC. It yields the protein CASSRLAGAQET. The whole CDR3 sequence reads CASSRLAGAQETQYF.

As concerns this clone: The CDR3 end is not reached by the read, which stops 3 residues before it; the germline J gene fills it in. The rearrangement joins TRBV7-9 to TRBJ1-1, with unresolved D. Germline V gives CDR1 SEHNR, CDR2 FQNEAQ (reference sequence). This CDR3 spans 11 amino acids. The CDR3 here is CASSLRARAFF. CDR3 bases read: TGTGCCAGCAGCCTGAGGGCGAGA.